The sequence of this T cell receptor beta chain was determined in a study of vaccination and CD4 T cells after COVID-19. Researchers used the Oncomine TCR Beta short-read assay to sequence DNA from cultured CD4+ T cells. MiXCR, run by TCRdb on the PCR reads, gives a single entry per CDR3 protein. The sample shows roughly 11,000 distinct CDR3 sequences, approximately 50% of them seen only once. Notes on this clonotype: Its matching antigen is unknown.

The CDR3 is made up of 17 amino acids. With V trimmed by 3 bases and J by 4 bases, 13 bases remained unmatched. Per the germline V gene, CDR1 is SGHAT and CDR2 is FQNNGV. The sample's treatment: approximately 11-day PBMC culture with coronavirus spike peptide pools or control peptides (ViraFEST assay). With peptide pools, ViraFEST first expanded antigen-specific T cells and afterwards sequenced their TCRs. Sequencing input: CD4+ T cells from blood, cultured in vitro. J is TRBJ1-1 and V is TRBV11-2; 8 nucleotides agree with TRBD1. The origin of this receptor is a human donor who had recovered from COVID-19. The CDR3 here is CASSLVGHQGAGTEAFF. The DNA of the CDR3 is TGTGCCAGCAGCTTGGTGGGGCACCAGGGGGCCGGCACTGAAGCTTTCTTT.